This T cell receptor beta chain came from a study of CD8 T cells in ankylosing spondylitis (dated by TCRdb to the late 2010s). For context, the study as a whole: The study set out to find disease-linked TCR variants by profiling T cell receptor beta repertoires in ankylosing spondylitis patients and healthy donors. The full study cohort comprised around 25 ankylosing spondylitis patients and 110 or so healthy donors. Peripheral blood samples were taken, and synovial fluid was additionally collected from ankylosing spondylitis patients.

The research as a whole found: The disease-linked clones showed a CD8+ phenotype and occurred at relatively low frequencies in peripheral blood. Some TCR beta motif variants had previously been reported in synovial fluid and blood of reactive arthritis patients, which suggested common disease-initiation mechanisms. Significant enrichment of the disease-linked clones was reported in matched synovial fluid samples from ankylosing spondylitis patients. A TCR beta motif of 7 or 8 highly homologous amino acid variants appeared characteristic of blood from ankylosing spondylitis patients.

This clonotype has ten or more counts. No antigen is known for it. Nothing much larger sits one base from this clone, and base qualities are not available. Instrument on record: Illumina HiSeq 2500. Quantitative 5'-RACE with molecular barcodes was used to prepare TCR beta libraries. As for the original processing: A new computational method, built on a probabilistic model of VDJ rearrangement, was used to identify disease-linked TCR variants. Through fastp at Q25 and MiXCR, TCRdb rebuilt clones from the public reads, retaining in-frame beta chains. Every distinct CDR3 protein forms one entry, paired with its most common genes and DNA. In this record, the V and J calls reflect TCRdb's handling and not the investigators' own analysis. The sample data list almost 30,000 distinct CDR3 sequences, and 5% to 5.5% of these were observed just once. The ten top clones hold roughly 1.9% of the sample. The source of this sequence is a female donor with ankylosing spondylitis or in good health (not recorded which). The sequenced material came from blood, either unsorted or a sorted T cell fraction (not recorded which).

CDR3 reads: CASSVATGVGDRVAYEQYF. The nucleotide sequence is TGTGCCAGCAGCGTAGCTACTGGGGTGGGGGACAGGGTCGCCTACGAGCAGTACTTC. The chain was built from TRBV9 and TRBJ2-7; 9 middle bases align to TRBD1. Taken from the germline V gene, the CDR1 and CDR2 loops are SGDLS and YYNGEE. Taken from cysteine to phenylalanine, the CDR3 has 19 residues. Just CDR3 DNA is preserved here, 57 bases in frame from base 1. Trimmed from V: 0 bases; trimmed from J: 2 bases; junction bases lacking a gene match: 15.